This TCR beta chain was retrieved from a study of blood T cells in healthy people across ages (dated by TCRdb to the mid-2010s). Study-level background: In model experiments, template switching captured about one uniquely barcoded TCR beta cDNA molecule for every two T cells. Age-related changes in TCR beta repertoire diversity were measured in the study by deep sequencing normalized with unique cDNA molecular identifiers. Donors were grouped into four age groups: young (average 16 years), middle-aged (around 39), aged (approximately 67) and long-lived (just over 80). For two donors (one aged 18 to 29 and one aged 80 or older), the study analyzed two additional independent replicas of 1 million unique cDNA reads from the same blood draw.

What the research found in general, with its limitations: Donor CMV infection status was unknown, potentially confounding age-related changes in expanded clonotypes. Since profiling was done on bulk unsorted PBMCs, naive and antigen-experienced compartments could not be conclusively compared. Estimates of total diversity based on one million sequenced T cells were regarded as lower bounds and as underestimates. Observed TCR beta diversity per million T cells fell roughly linearly with age, and a significant reduction was already apparent by age roughly 41. There was a strong correlation between observed TCR beta diversity and the percentage of naive T cells measured by flow cytometry. Compared with the aged group, more naive CD4+ T cells, fewer expanded clones and increased TCR diversity were shown by the long-lived group, suggesting age selection.

The roughly 39 donors, aged about 6 to 100 years, were systemically healthy Caucasian individuals from Russia. Ten milliliters of peripheral blood were drawn from each donor into EDTA-treated Vacutainer tubes. PBMCs were isolated by Ficoll-Paque density-gradient centrifugation, with at least 6 million obtained per sample. Total RNA was extracted from PBMCs with Trizol reagent, with at least 6 micrograms obtained per sample. The percentages of naive CD45RAhigh/CD27high T cells were determined by flow cytometry on a PBMC aliquot from every donor. The CDR3 contains 14 residues, cysteine and phenylalanine counted. This entry keeps only the CDR3 DNA: 42 bases, framed from base 1. CDR1 SGDLS and CDR2 YYNGEE are derived from the germline V gene. V is cut back by 1 base and J by 5 bases, with 4 bases in the junction unmatched. Libraries were made using 5' RACE. Reads for this sample came from an Illumina HiSeq 2500. A second roughly 6 to 11 cycle PCR used a sample-barcoded 5' primer and a J-beta primer mix. A template-switch 5' adaptor carrying 12 random nucleotides introduced a unique molecular identifier onto each TCR beta cDNA molecule. Each sample yielded at least 3 million CDR3-containing paired-end reads. The Mint cDNA synthesis kit, primed by a TRBC-specific oligonucleotide, was used to synthesize first-strand cDNA from all RNA. Following uracil-DNA glycosylase treatment, all cDNA underwent a first 18-cycle PCR with the universal primers M1SS and BC2_uni_R. In the source study's methods: For normalization, 1 million high-quality reads were randomly selected from each sample, with every read carrying a distinct molecular identifier. Reads sharing molecular identifiers were discarded rather than binned into consensus sequences. CDR3 identification, clonotype clustering and error correction used MiTCR with a Q25 quality threshold and the strictest error-elimination algorithm. A nonparametric unseen species model with Euler transformation was used to estimate a lower bound on total TCR beta diversity. TCRdb cleaned the public reads at Q25 with fastp, built clones with MiXCR and kept in-frame beta chains. Rows matching on CDR3 protein sequence are summarized as one entry with the most common DNA and genes. The V and J calls come from TCRdb's annotation, not from the publication. The sample table shows roughly 800,000 distinct CDR3 sequences, and about 25% are seen once. The biggest ten clones account for 9.4% of the sample.

Notes on this clonotype: No antigen is known for it. No much larger clone is present one base from it, and per-base qualities are unavailable.

These same data were also listed under a study on T cells of mothers and their children. As noted in the second study: Donors were nine systemically healthy Caucasian individuals: three mothers and their six children. cDNA synthesis used all of the extracted RNA, with 1.5 ug of RNA in each 15 ul reaction. In the second PCR, the M1S primer introduced both the sample barcodes and 2-4 random nucleotides. Each mother yielded over 9.5 million TCR beta CDR3 reads and each child roughly 2.9 million reads. In both related and unrelated pairs, thymic selection shapes the output of TCR recombination in a similar way, with inherited differences having only a minor effect. Normalized repertoire overlap was always slightly but never significantly higher in related than unrelated mother-child pairs. No persistent microchimeric T cell clones were detected, at a sensitivity of roughly 99 clones per million clonotypes. To look for features that set related mother-child pairs apart from unrelated individuals, the researchers ran deep NGS to compare the TCR beta repertoires of mothers and children. The mean age was roughly 40 +/- 4 years for the mothers and approximately 11 +/- 4 years for the children. After adapters were ligated using NEBNext reagents, the libraries underwent 100+100 nt paired-end sequencing on an Illumina HiSeq 2000. To prevent cross-contamination, the mother and child libraries were prepared one month apart and sequenced in separate runs. For each donor, somewhere between roughly 500,000 and 2,300,000 distinct TCR beta clonotypes were identified. Naive TCR beta clonotypes were estimated from low-frequency clonotypes matched to each donor's FACS-determined naive share, without sorting.

The TCR sequence derives from a boy younger than 18 in good health. Recombination linked TRBV9 to TRBJ2-7, and 9 junction bases match TRBD1. Sample: blood. CDR3 region: CASSVSTGGDEQYF. The DNA is as follows: TGTGCCAGCAGCGTATCAACAGGGGGCGACGAGCAGTACTTC.